This TCR beta chain was recovered during a study of shared clonotypes between healthy human individuals. General study findings and limits: Sharing across four donors was highest in naive CD4 (roughly 5%) and lowest in memory CD8 (about 0.4%). Among the subsets, naive ones generally showed larger estimated richness than memory ones.

Measured with immunoSEQ multiplex PCR; TCRdb has only the in-frame clones, and not every one. The repertoire has around 700,000 clones, approximately 74% of them found once; the top ten carry about 1.7%. In the case of this clone: Its antigen is as yet unknown.

This CDR3 spans 11 amino acids. The V gene end was trimmed by 8 bases and the J gene end by 5 bases; junction bases not matched to a gene: 2. The germline gives CDR1 MNHEY, CDR2 SVGAGI. The V gene is TRBV6-5, the J gene TRBJ2-5; 7 bases line up with TRBD2. The receptor was derived from a woman between 25 and 40 years old in good health. Input material: memory CD4+ T cells sorted from blood. Subset noted: CD45RA-negative fraction. Here the CDR3 reads CASAGVETQYF. CDR3 sequence (DNA): TGTGCCAGCGCGGGAGTGGAGACCCAGTACTTC.